This TCR beta chain was captured in a study of post-analysis software for immune sequencing data. Unique molecular identifiers were built into the TCR beta cDNA libraries. MiXCR, applied by TCRdb to the PCR reads, yields one record per CDR3 protein. The table shows approximately 360,000 distinct CDR3 sequences, with roughly 35% occurring only once. The material sequenced was blood. The clonotype comes from a girl aged 5 to 17 with multiple sclerosis.

CDR3 sequence (DNA): TGTGCCAGCAGCTTGGGAGGGGAAGCTGAAGCTTTCTTT. Protein sequence: CASSLGGEAEAFF. The rearrangement joins TRBV7-6 to TRBJ1-1, with D possibly matching TRBD1 (5 bases). In germline, CDR1 is SGHVS, CDR2 FNYEAQ. V was clipped by 3 bases and J by 6 bases, with 11 bases between them. This CDR3 region has 13 residues.